This passage covers 20 T cell receptor beta chains from one sample sequenced in a study of blood T cell repertoires in COVID-19. TCRdb keeps only in-frame clones here, not all; method: immunoSEQ multiplex PCR. The sample lists over 200,000 clones, around nine tenths occurring once. The specimen sequenced was peripheral blood. These receptors were obtained from a woman aged 40 to 50 who had recovered from COVID-19.

Regarding this clone: The same CDR3 also results from other DNA sequences found in this sample. The chain couples TRBV30 to TRBJ1-5, with a tentative D call TRBD1 (5 bases). The V gene lost 0 bases and the J gene lost 2 bases, with 11 bases spanning the gap. Germline CDR1 reads GTSNPN; CDR2 reads SVGIG (reference sequence). The CDR3 totals 15 residues. The CDR3, as DNA: TGTGCCTGGAGTGTAGGGCAGGGCGGCAATCAGCCCCAGCATTTT. Amino acid sequence: CAWSVGQGGNQPQHF. Full variable domain (missing parts from reference TRBV30 and TRBJ1-5): SQTIHQWPATLVQPVGSPLSLECTVEGTSNPNLYWYRQAAGRGLQLLFYSVGIGQISSEVPQNLSASRPQDRQFILSSKKLLLSDSGFYLCAWSVGQGGNQPQHFGDGTRLSIL.

The chain has TRBV5-1 and TRBJ2-3, with 8 nucleotides matching TRBD2. The CDR3 runs 15 residues. Trimming at V came to 4 bases and at J to 5 bases, leaving 9 bases not matched to a gene. The germline V gene has CDR1 SGHRS and CDR2 YFSETQ. CDR3 DNA sequence: TGCGCCAGCAGCCCCTTAGCGGGAAGGGGAGATACGCAGTATTTT. Protein sequence: CASSPLAGRGDTQYF.

The CDR3 sequence: CASSTLGQGPNYGYTF. The CDR3 DNA follows: TGTGCCAGCAGCACCCTCGGACAGGGCCCCAACTATGGCTACACCTTC. This sequence joins TRBV7-8 and TRBJ1-2; TRBD1 aligns across 8 bases. The CDR3 extends over 16 amino acids. J lost 2 bases, V lost 5 bases, and 10 bases had no gene match. CDR1 SGHVS and CDR2 FQNEAQ come from the germline V gene.

Worth noting for this clone: A much larger clone lies a single base off, so this may be a read error. The J gene is TRBJ1-1, the V gene TRBV19; 9 bases align to TRBD1. Germline V gives CDR1 LNHDA, CDR2 SQIVND (reference sequence). The CDR3 length is 13 residues. The junction had 3 bases not matched to a gene; V was cut back by 10 bases and J by 0 bases. DNA for the CDR3: TGTGCCACCAGGGACAGGGTGAACACTGAAGCTTTCTTT. This sequence encodes CATRDRVNTEAFF. Full variable domain (outside the CDR3, taken from reference TRBV19 and TRBJ1-1): DGGITQSPKYLFRKEGQNVTLSCEQNLNHDAMYWYRQDPGQGLRLIYYSQIVNDFQKGDIAEGYSVSREKKESFPLTVTSAQKNPTAFYLCATRDRVNTEAFFGQGTRLTVV.

The genes are TRBV5-6 and TRBJ1-4, with 8 bases matching TRBD1. CDR3 length: 16 amino acids. J lost 0 bases, V lost 4 bases, and 5 bases had no gene match. The germline V gene encodes CDR1 SGHDT and CDR2 YYEEEE. CDR3 amino acids: CASSPEQGATNEKLFF. In nucleotides, the CDR3 is TGTGCCAGCAGCCCAGAACAGGGGGCAACTAATGAAAAACTGTTTTTT.

The chain combines TRBV10-3 with TRBJ2-4, with a weak D call TRBD2 (5 bases). From germline, CDR1 is ENHRY and CDR2 SYGVKD. Trimming left V 6 bases short and J 6 bases short, with 12 bases between. The CDR3 is made up of 13 amino acids. Here the CDR3 DNA reads TGTGCCATCAGCGAGGGCTCGGGAAACATTCAGTACTTC. Translating gives CAISEGSGNIQYF.

The chain has TRBV5-1 and TRBJ2-2, with TRBD1 as a possible D gene (6 bases). Germline V lookup: CDR1 SGHRS, CDR2 YFSETQ. Trimming pared 4 bases from V and 6 bases from J, leaving 10 bases between. This CDR3 region has 13 residues. This CDR3 is CASSQGQSGELFF. DNA of the CDR3: TGCGCCAGCAGCCAAGGACAGTCCGGGGAGCTGTTTTTT. The variable domain in full, completed from reference TRBV5-1 and TRBJ2-2, reads KAGVTQTPRYLIKTRGQQVTLSCSPISGHRSVSWYQQTPGQGLQFLFEYFSETQRNKGNFPGRFSGRQFSNSRSEMNVSTLELGDSALYLCASSQGQSGELFFGEGSRLTVL.

The rearrangement uses TRBV11-3 and TRBJ2-4; 8 positions agree with TRBD1. This CDR3 has 15 residues. Looked up from germline, CDR1 is SGHNT and CDR2 is YENEEA. Trimming removed 4 bases from V and 3 bases from J; junction bases left unmatched: 5. This CDR3 is CASSSGQVGKNIQYF. CDR3 in DNA: TGTGCCAGCAGCTCGGGACAGGTGGGCAAAAACATTCAGTACTTC.

V usage is TRBV4-3 and J usage is TRBJ2-3, with a possible D match to TRBD1 (5 bases). CDR3 size: 15 residues. V gave up 0 bases and J gave up 4 bases, with 11 bases separating them. Germline loops: CDR1 LGHNA, CDR2 YSLEER. CDR3 residues: CASSQDGARADTQYF. CDR3 nucleotide sequence: TGCGCCAGCAGCCAAGATGGGGCTAGGGCAGATACGCAGTATTTT.

The rearrangement joins TRBV15 to TRBJ1-5, with D tentatively TRBD1 (5 bases). V was cut by 5 bases and J by 0 bases, with 17 bases left in between. The length of the CDR3 is 17 residues. Germline V gene data show CDR1 as LNHNV and CDR2 as YYDKDF (reference sequence). CDR3 DNA sequence: TGTGCCACCAGCCCAGGGTTGGGCAGTAATAGCAATCAGCCCCAGCATTTT. Its translation: CATSPGLGSNSNQPQHF. The full variable domain, rest sourced from reference TRBV15 and TRBJ1-5, is DAMVIQNPRYQVTQFGKPVTLSCSQTLNHNVMYWYQQKSSQAPKLLFHYYDKDFNNEADTPDNFQSRRPNTSFCFLDIRSPGLGDTAMYLCATSPGLGSNSNQPQHFGDGTRLSIL.

This sequence joins TRBV4-3 and TRBJ2-2; the match to TRBD1 covers 10 bases. The CDR3 extends over 18 amino acids. With 1 base clipped from V and 7 bases from J, the junction kept 12 bases outside the gene matches. Germline CDR1 and CDR2: LGHNA and YSLEER. Written as DNA, the CDR3 is TGCGCCAGCAGCCAAGTCTGGGGGGACAGGGGATTGGGCGGGGAGCTGTTTTTT. Protein product: CASSQVWGDRGLGGELFF.

J is TRBJ2-1 and V is TRBV18, with unresolved D. This CDR3 has 16 residues. Looked up from germline, CDR1 is KGHSH and CDR2 is LQKENI. V was pared by 3 bases and J by 8 bases, with 20 bases between. CDR3 nucleotides: TGTGCCAGCTCACCCTCCTGGAGAGCCATTGTAGATGAGCAGTTCTTC. Translation gives CASSPSWRAIVDEQFF. The full variable domain, in which reference TRBV18 and TRBJ2-1 provide the parts outside the CDR3, is NAGVMQNPRHLVRRRGQEARLRCSPMKGHSHVYWYRQLPEEGLKFMVYLQKENIIDESGMPKERFSAEFPKEGPSILRIQQVVRGDSAAYFCASSPSWRAIVDEQFFGPGTRLTVL.

J is TRBJ1-4 and V is TRBV7-9, with a tentative D call TRBD1 (5 bases). The CDR3 sequence is 15 residues long. The germline CDR1 and CDR2 sequences are SEHNR and FQNEAQ (reference sequence). The V end lost 4 bases, the J end lost 2 bases, and 11 bases lay between the germline ends. The CDR3 bases are TGTGCCAGCAGCTCCCTGGGGGGGACTAATGAAAAACTGTTTTTT. This gives the protein CASSSLGGTNEKLFF.

The V and J genes are TRBV27 and TRBJ2-1, with D possibly matching TRBD2 (7 bases). Germline CDR1 and CDR2: MNHEY and SMNVEV (reference sequence). There are 16 residues in the CDR3. V was cut by 1 base and J by 12 bases, with 22 bases left in between. The CDR3 here is CASSLWGQGGVRMQFF. In nucleotides, the CDR3 is TGTGCCAGCAGTTTATGGGGCCAAGGGGGGGTCCGGATGCAGTTCTTC.

The chain uses TRBV7-8 and TRBJ1-2; D is perhaps TRBD1 (5 bases). The V and J ends lost 8 bases and 6 bases respectively, with 22 bases between them. The CDR3 consists of 15 residues. The germline V gene has CDR1 SGHVS and CDR2 FQNEAQ. As DNA, the CDR3 is TGTGCCAGCTCTGGCCCCACCAGGGAACGGGATGGCTACACCTTC. Translation: CASSGPTRERDGYTF.

The genes are TRBV19 and TRBJ2-1; weak D call: TRBD2 (5 bases). Germline CDR1 is LNHDA and CDR2 is SQIVND (reference sequence). The CDR3 length is 15 residues. V was trimmed by 4 bases and J by 2 bases, leaving 12 bases between them. The CDR3 sequence: CASSRASGPYNEQFF. DNA for the CDR3: TGTGCCAGTAGTAGAGCCAGCGGACCCTACAATGAGCAGTTCTTC.

This chain uses TRBV4-1 with TRBJ1-2, with 10 bases that match TRBD1. CDR1 and CDR2 (germline): MGHRA, YSYEKL. The CDR3 runs 17 residues. J was trimmed by 0 bases and V by 3 bases; bases with no gene match: 7. The CDR3: CASSQGQGKFANYGYTF. For the CDR3, the DNA is TGCGCCAGCAGCCAGGGACAGGGGAAGTTCGCTAACTATGGCTACACCTTC.

The chain combines TRBV27 with TRBJ2-1, with 8 nucleotides matching TRBD2. With 6 bases clipped from V and 5 bases from J, the junction kept 12 bases outside the gene matches. The CDR3 loop spans 16 amino acids. Germline lookup yields CDR1 MNHEY and CDR2 SMNVEV (reference sequence). The CDR3 DNA follows: TGTGCCAGCAGCCTCACGCCGGGACTAGTGAACAATGAGCAGTTCTTC. Its protein product is CASSLTPGLVNNEQFF.

This clone was detected once. The V call is TRBV30, the J call TRBJ1-2; a possible D gene is TRBD1 (5 bases). Trimming left V 4 bases short and J 4 bases short, with 16 bases between. Germline CDR1 reads GTSNPN; CDR2 reads SVGIG (reference sequence). The CDR3 is 14 amino acids. CDR3: CAWTVGQQSYGYTF. In nucleotides, the CDR3 is TGTGCCTGGACCGTGGGGCAGCAGAGCTATGGCTACACCTTC.

The chain is built from TRBV18 and TRBJ1-3, with D possibly being TRBD1 (6 bases). Germline CDR1 and CDR2: KGHSH and LQKENI. The CDR3 extends over 17 amino acids. Trimming pared 3 bases from V and 4 bases from J, leaving 19 bases between. CDR3: CASSPQKNRASGNTIYF. The DNA of the CDR3 is TGTGCCAGCTCACCTCAAAAAAACAGGGCCTCGGGAAACACCATATATTTT.